The rows below give T cell receptor beta chains drawn from one sample of a study of CD8+ T cells in alopecia areata. The table came from immunoSEQ multiplex PCR; TCRdb's copy has only in-frame clones and leaves some out. The repertoire holds under 200,000 clones, with 50% to 65% as singletons. This material consisted of CD4+ T cells sorted from blood, taken at week 24, from a patient treated with tofacitinib. The origin of the receptors is a human donor with alopecia areata. Each CDR3 is given with its conserved first and last residue. Fields, in order: clone size, V gene, J gene, D gene, CDR3 protein, CDR3 DNA. A D gene is named only where the DNA matches it firmly. Some rows have no size entry. The others give once, few or many, or a class for an expanded clone.

clone_size: .
v_call: TRBV19
j_call: TRBJ2-3
d_call: .
cdr3_aa: CASSTRQMGTDTQYF
cdr3_nt: TGTGCCAGTAGTACGCGACAGATGGGCACAGATACGCAGTATTTT

clone_size: .
v_call: TRBV29-1
j_call: TRBJ2-1
d_call: TRBD2
cdr3_aa: CSVERAGVVHEQFF
cdr3_nt: TGCAGCGTTGAAAGGGCGGGGGTGGTCCATGAGCAGTTCTTC

clone_size: .
v_call: TRBV6-5
j_call: TRBJ2-7
d_call: TRBD2
cdr3_aa: CASSRAGGGGYEQYF
cdr3_nt: TGTGCCAGCTCCCGGGCCGGCGGGGGAGGTTACGAGCAGTACTTC

clone_size: .
v_call: TRBV29-1
j_call: TRBJ1-2
d_call: .
cdr3_aa: CSVVGQGIGYTF
cdr3_nt: TGCAGCGTTGTAGGTCAGGGAATTGGCTACACCTTC

clone_size: .
v_call: TRBV11-2
j_call: TRBJ1-2
d_call: .
cdr3_aa: CASSDQGRLGQSNYGYTF
cdr3_nt: TGTGCCAGCAGCGACCAGGGGCGCCTCGGACAGTCTAACTATGGCTACACCTTC

clone_size: .
v_call: TRBV29-1
j_call: TRBJ2-3
d_call: .
cdr3_aa: CSSLHGTDTQYF
cdr3_nt: TGCAGCTCCCTTCATGGCACAGATACGCAGTATTTT

clone_size: few
v_call: TRBV18
j_call: TRBJ1-5
d_call: .
cdr3_aa: CASSPIESNQPQHF
cdr3_nt: TGTGCCAGCTCACCAATTGAATCGAATCAGCCCCAGCATTTT

clone_size: .
v_call: TRBV5-1
j_call: TRBJ1-1
d_call: TRBD1
cdr3_aa: CASSPGTGNTEAFF
cdr3_nt: TGCGCCAGCAGCCCGGGGACAGGGAACACTGAAGCTTTCTTT

clone_size: .
v_call: TRBV30
j_call: TRBJ1-1
d_call: .
cdr3_aa: CAWSSYGGWGEAFF
cdr3_nt: TGTGCCTGGAGTTCCTACGGGGGTTGGGGTGAAGCTTTCTTT

clone_size: once
v_call: TRBV5-1
j_call: TRBJ1-1
d_call: .
cdr3_aa: CASSLDGTREAFF
cdr3_nt: TGCGCCAGCAGCTTGGACGGGACACGTGAAGCTTTCTTT

clone_size: .
v_call: TRBV7-9
j_call: TRBJ1-2
d_call: TRBD1
cdr3_aa: CASSFGQGDRGYTF
cdr3_nt: TGTGCCAGCAGCTTCGGACAGGGGGATCGTGGCTACACCTTC

clone_size: .
v_call: TRBV2
j_call: TRBJ1-5
d_call: TRBD1
cdr3_aa: CASSEDRAVQPQHF
cdr3_nt: TGTGCCAGCAGTGAGGACAGGGCGGTTCAGCCCCAGCATTTT

clone_size: .
v_call: TRBV30
j_call: TRBJ2-1
d_call: TRBD2
cdr3_aa: CAWKETLAGGPLRYNEQFF
cdr3_nt: TGTGCCTGGAAGGAGACACTAGCGGGGGGCCCCCTGAGGTACAATGAGCAGTTCTTC

clone_size: .
v_call: TRBV30
j_call: TRBJ1-6
d_call: TRBD1
cdr3_aa: CAWMGQGVSPLHF
cdr3_nt: TGTGCCTGGATGGGACAGGGGGTCTCACCCCTCCACTTT

clone_size: few
v_call: TRBV29-1
j_call: TRBJ1-1
d_call: .
cdr3_aa: CSVDSGKTEAFF
cdr3_nt: TGCAGCGTTGACTCAGGGAAGACTGAAGCTTTCTTT

clone_size: .
v_call: TRBV29-1
j_call: TRBJ2-3
d_call: .
cdr3_aa: CSVGDSWGYTQYF
cdr3_nt: TGCAGCGTTGGGGATTCCTGGGGGTATACGCAGTATTTT

clone_size: .
v_call: TRBV11-2
j_call: TRBJ1-2
d_call: TRBD1
cdr3_aa: CASSGTDIRYGYTF
cdr3_nt: TGTGCCAGCAGCGGGACAGATATTCGCTATGGCTACACCTTC

clone_size: once
v_call: TRBV30
j_call: TRBJ1-2
d_call: .
cdr3_aa: CAVPDGANYGYTF
cdr3_nt: TGTGCGGTTCCGGACGGGGCGAACTATGGCTACACCTTC

clone_size: .
v_call: TRBV20-1
j_call: TRBJ2-7
d_call: TRBD1
cdr3_aa: CSAGTAYEQYF
cdr3_nt: TGCAGTGCTGGGACAGCCTACGAGCAGTACTTC

clone_size: .
v_call: TRBV5-1
j_call: TRBJ2-4
d_call: .
cdr3_aa: CASVQGATKNIQYF
cdr3_nt: TGCGCCAGCGTTCAAGGGGCTACCAAAAACATTCAGTACTTC

clone_size: .
v_call: TRBV5-6
j_call: TRBJ2-5
d_call: .
cdr3_aa: CASSFRGTPETQYF
cdr3_nt: TGTGCCAGCAGCTTCCGCGGGACCCCAGAGACCCAGTACTTC

clone_size: once
v_call: TRBV2
j_call: TRBJ1-1
d_call: .
cdr3_aa: CASRLNTEAFF
cdr3_nt: TGTGCCAGCAGACTCAACACTGAAGCTTTCTTT

clone_size: .
v_call: TRBV30
j_call: TRBJ1-6
d_call: .
cdr3_aa: CASRGVGNSPLHF
cdr3_nt: TGTGCCTCAAGAGGGGTTGGTAATTCACCCCTCCACTTT

clone_size: .
v_call: TRBV19
j_call: TRBJ2-5
d_call: .
cdr3_aa: CASSISAAQQETQYF
cdr3_nt: TGTGCCAGTAGTATCTCGGCAGCTCAACAAGAGACCCAGTACTTC

clone_size: .
v_call: TRBV6-5
j_call: TRBJ1-6
d_call: .
cdr3_aa: CASKPRHGYNSPLHF
cdr3_nt: TGTGCCAGCAAGCCTCGACACGGGTATAATTCACCCCTCCACTTT

clone_size: .
v_call: TRBV27
j_call: TRBJ1-3
d_call: .
cdr3_aa: CASSSFSGNTIYF
cdr3_nt: TGTGCCAGCAGTTCGTTCTCTGGAAACACCATATATTTT